These 19 T cell receptor beta chains were sequenced from one sample in a study of technical replicates of blood from a handful of donors. Generated by immunoSEQ multiplex PCR, the TCRdb table keeps only in-frame clones and is missing some. The sample gives approximately 84,000 clones, roughly 98% of which show up once; roughly 0.16% is in the top ten. Sequenced input: T cells isolated from PBMCs. These receptors originate from a human donor in good health.

The rearrangement joins TRBV7-9 to TRBJ1-2, with unresolved D. Germline assignment: CDR1 SEHNR and CDR2 FQNEAQ (reference sequence). This CDR3 has 14 residues. The V end was cut by 1 base, the J end by 3 bases, with 9 bases between. CDR3 coding DNA: TGTGCCAGCAGCTTAGTAGGAGGGTACTATGGCTACACCTTC. Protein product: CASSLVGGYYGYTF. Based on the CDR3 plus reference TRBV7-9 and TRBJ1-2, the full variable domain is DTGVSQNPRHKITKRGQNVTFRCDPISEHNRLYWYRQTLGQGPEFLTYFQNEAQLEKSRLLSDRFSAERPKGSFSTLEIQRTEQGDSAMYLCASSLVGGYYGYTFGSGTRLTVV.

This chain connects TRBV4-1 to TRBJ1-1; a possible D gene is TRBD1 (6 bases). The CDR3 length is 14 residues. The germline V gene has CDR1 MGHRA and CDR2 YSYEKL. V dropped 5 bases and J dropped 0 bases, with 10 bases sitting between them. The CDR3 nucleotides are TGCGCCAGCAGCGGTACAGGGCTGAACACTGAAGCTTTCTTT. This encodes CASSGTGLNTEAFF.

Here the CDR3 DNA reads TGTGCCAGCAGCCAAGGTCCCGAGCGGAGTCCCCAAGAGACCCAGTACTTC. Translating it yields CASSQGPERSPQETQYF. The V gene is TRBV14, the J gene TRBJ2-5; D is perhaps TRBD2 (5 bases). Trimming took 1 base from V and 1 from J, leaving 16 bases between them. The CDR3 extends over 17 amino acids. Germline CDR1 SGHDN, CDR2 FVKESK.

The rearrangement uses TRBV6-6 and TRBJ2-7; 7 nucleotides align to TRBD2. The germline V gene has CDR1 MNHNY and CDR2 SVGAGI (reference sequence). CDR3 size: 16 residues. Germline trimming cut 3 bases from V and 1 base from J; bases unmatched to any gene: 9. The CDR3 coding sequence is TGTGCCAGCAGTTATGATCGGGAGGAGGGTTCCTACGAGCAGTACTTC. This encodes CASSYDREEGSYEQYF.

V and J are TRBV28 and TRBJ2-1; TRBD2 matches at 7 bases. The CDR3 sequence is 14 residues long. After removal of 10 bases from V and 8 bases from J, the junction contained 14 bases not matched to a gene. Germline V gives CDR1 MDHEN, CDR2 SYDVKM. CDR3 in amino acids: CATSRDYGYYEQFF. Here the CDR3 DNA reads TGTGCCACCTCCCGGGACTACGGGTATTATGAGCAGTTCTTC.

The chain couples TRBV5-1 to TRBJ2-7; TRBD2 might be the D (5 bases). Germline V gene data show CDR1 as SGHRS and CDR2 as YFSETQ. The CDR3 is 14 residues long. The ends were cut back, 5 bases at V and 4 bases at J, with 16 bases in the middle. The DNA for the CDR3 is TGCGCCAGCAGGGATTCGGGATGGCCTTACGAGCAGTACTTC. This codes for CASRDSGWPYEQYF.

V usage is TRBV7-9 and J usage is TRBJ2-1, with 7 bases aligning to TRBD1. Per germline, CDR1 SEHNR and CDR2 FQNEAQ (reference sequence). J was trimmed by 1 base and V by 7 bases; bases with no gene match: 10. The CDR3 spans 16 residues. CDR3: CASNWGPDRSYNEQFF. CDR3 in DNA: TGTGCCAGCAACTGGGGGCCGGACAGGTCCTACAATGAGCAGTTCTTC.

In DNA form, the CDR3 reads TGTGCCAGCAGTGAAAAGGTGCGGCTAGCGGTTTCCTACGAGCAGTACTTC. The encoded protein is CASSEKVRLAVSYEQYF. The V call is TRBV2, the J call TRBJ2-7; 7 bases map to TRBD2. With 2 bases clipped from V and 1 base from J, the junction kept 11 bases outside the gene matches. CDR1 is SNHLY, CDR2 FYNNEI, per germline. The CDR3 sequence is 17 residues long.

This clone was detected once. J is TRBJ1-1 and V is TRBV20-1; perhaps TRBD1 as D (6 bases). Trimming took 6 bases from V and 3 from J, leaving 8 bases between them. This CDR3 has 11 amino acids. Germline V gives CDR1 DFQATT, CDR2 SNEGSKA (reference sequence). This CDR3 reads CSASGDTEAFF. The CDR3 DNA sequence: TGCAGTGCCTCAGGGGACACTGAAGCTTTCTTT.

The V call is TRBV5-1, the J call TRBJ2-3, with D maybe TRBD1 (6 bases). The CDR3 spans 15 residues. V dropped 0 bases and J dropped 5 bases, with 13 bases sitting between them. Looked up from germline, CDR1 is SGHRS and CDR2 is YFSETQ. This chain's CDR3 is CASSLVRGMGDTQYF. The CDR3 DNA is TGCGCCAGCAGCTTGGTTAGGGGGATGGGAGATACGCAGTATTTT. The full variable domain, its missing parts supplied by reference TRBV5-1 and TRBJ2-3, is KAGVTQTPRYLIKTRGQQVTLSCSPISGHRSVSWYQQTPGQGLQFLFEYFSETQRNKGNFPGRFSGRQFSNSRSEMNVSTLELGDSALYLCASSLVRGMGDTQYFGPGTRLTVL.

This sequence joins TRBV6-1 and TRBJ2-7; the D gene is possibly TRBD1 (5 bases). V was pared by 6 bases and J by 2 bases, with 17 bases between. Germline loops: CDR1 MNHNS, CDR2 SASEGT. The CDR3 sequence is 15 residues long. The CDR3 protein is CASSSREMIAYEQYF. CDR3 in DNA: TGTGCCAGCAGCTCCAGGGAAATGATTGCCTACGAGCAGTACTTC.

The count of this clone is one. V usage is TRBV7-9 and J usage is TRBJ2-7; weak D call: TRBD2 (6 bases). V lost 5 bases to trimming and J lost 1 base, with 15 bases between them. CDR3 length equals 15 residues. From germline, CDR1 is SEHNR and CDR2 FQNEAQ (reference sequence). CDR3 sequence reads: CASSLPAGRSYEQYF. In DNA form, the CDR3 reads TGTGCCAGCAGCCTCCCCGCAGGGAGGTCCTACGAGCAGTACTTC.

The CDR3 sequence is CASSLRTTGYTF. In nucleotides, the CDR3 is TGTGCCAGCAGCTTACGGACTACTGGCTACACCTTC. The chain joins TRBV7-9 to TRBJ1-2; D gene uncertain. Trimming stripped 2 bases from V and 7 bases from J, with 8 bases between. CDR1 is SEHNR, CDR2 FQNEAQ, per germline (reference sequence). The CDR3 consists of 12 residues.

The chain joins TRBV11-2 to TRBJ2-7; TRBD2 agrees at 7 bases. This CDR3 comprises 13 residues. Germline loops: CDR1 SGHAT, CDR2 FQNNGV. V gave up 2 bases and J gave up 6 bases; unmatched junction bases: 4. CDR3: CASSLIRGGEQYF. As DNA, the CDR3 is TGTGCCAGCAGCTTAATTCGCGGGGGCGAGCAGTACTTC.

This rearrangement joins TRBV4-1 to TRBJ2-1; 7 nucleotides line up with TRBD2. Per germline, CDR1 MGHRA and CDR2 YSYEKL. Unmatched junction bases numbered 22, after V lost 4 bases and J lost 4 bases. This CDR3 is built from 20 residues. The CDR3 nucleotides read TGCGCCAGCAGCCCCAAGGTAGGGTGGTGGGAGGGCCGAGAATACAATGAGCAGTTCTTC. The encoded protein is CASSPKVGWWEGREYNEQFF.

The chain has TRBV29-1 and TRBJ2-1; D gene ambiguous. This CDR3 spans 14 amino acids. Germline V CDR1 and CDR2: SQVTM, ANQGSEA. The V gene lost 2 bases and the J gene lost 8 bases, with 16 bases spanning the gap. CDR3 in amino acids: CSVEKDTRVDEQFF. The DNA for the CDR3 is TGCAGCGTTGAAAAAGACACCCGAGTTGATGAGCAGTTCTTC.

V is TRBV30 and J is TRBJ1-2; D remains unclear. With 8 bases removed from V and 4 bases from J, the gap between germline ends came to 14 bases. The CDR3 is made up of 12 amino acids. Germline CDR1 and CDR2: GTSNPN and SVGIG (reference sequence). The CDR3 sequence: CAAGTGFYGYTF. The DNA for the CDR3 is TGTGCCGCAGGCACGGGGTTCTATGGCTACACCTTC.

The chain is built from TRBV15 and TRBJ2-1, with 10 nucleotides matching TRBD2. There are 16 residues in the CDR3. Unmatched junction bases numbered 3, after V lost 0 bases and J lost 4 bases. Per the germline V gene, CDR1 is LNHNV and CDR2 is YYDKDF (reference sequence). In nucleotides, the CDR3 is TGTGCCACCAGCAGAGATGGTAGCGGGGGGTACAATGAGCAGTTCTTC. It yields the protein CATSRDGSGGYNEQFF.

The V and J genes are TRBV30 and TRBJ2-2; D may be TRBD1 (6 bases). This CDR3 has 13 residues. CDR1 and CDR2 (germline): GTSNPN, SVGIG (reference sequence). V was cut by 2 bases and J by 8 bases, with 12 bases left in between. CDR3 amino acids: CAWSQGYLGELFF. The CDR3 nucleotides are TGTGCCTGGAGTCAGGGGTACCTAGGGGAGCTGTTTTTT.